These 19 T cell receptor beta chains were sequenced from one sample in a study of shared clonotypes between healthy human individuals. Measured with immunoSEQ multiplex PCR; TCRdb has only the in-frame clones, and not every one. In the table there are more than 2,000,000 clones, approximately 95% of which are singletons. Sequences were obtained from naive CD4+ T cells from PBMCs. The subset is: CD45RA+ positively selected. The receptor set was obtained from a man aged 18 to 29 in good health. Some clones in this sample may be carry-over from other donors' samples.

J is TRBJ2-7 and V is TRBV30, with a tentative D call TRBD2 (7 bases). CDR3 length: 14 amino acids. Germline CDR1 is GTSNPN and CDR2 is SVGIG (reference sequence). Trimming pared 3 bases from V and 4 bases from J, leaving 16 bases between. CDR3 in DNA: TGTGCCTGGAGATTTCGGGGGCGGGAGTACGAGCAGTACTTC. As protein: CAWRFRGREYEQYF.

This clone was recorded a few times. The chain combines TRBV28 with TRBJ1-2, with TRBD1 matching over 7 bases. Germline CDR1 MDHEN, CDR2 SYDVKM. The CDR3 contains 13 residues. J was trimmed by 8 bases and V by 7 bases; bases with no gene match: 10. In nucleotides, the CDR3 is TGTGCCAGCACCCTCGACAGGGCGGTGGGCTACACCTTC. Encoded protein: CASTLDRAVGYTF.

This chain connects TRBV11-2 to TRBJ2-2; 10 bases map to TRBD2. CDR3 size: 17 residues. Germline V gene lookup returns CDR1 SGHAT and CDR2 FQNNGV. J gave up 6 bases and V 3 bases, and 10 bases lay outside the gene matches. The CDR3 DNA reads TGTGCCAGCAGCTTGGCCCCCAGGGGACTAGCGTCCGGGGAGCTGTTTTTT. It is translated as CASSLAPRGLASGELFF.

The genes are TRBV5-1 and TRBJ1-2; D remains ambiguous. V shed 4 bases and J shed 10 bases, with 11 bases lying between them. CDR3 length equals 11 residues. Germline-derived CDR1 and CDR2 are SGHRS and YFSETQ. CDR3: CASSENSIYTF. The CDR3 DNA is TGCGCCAGCAGCGAGAACAGCATCTACACCTTC.

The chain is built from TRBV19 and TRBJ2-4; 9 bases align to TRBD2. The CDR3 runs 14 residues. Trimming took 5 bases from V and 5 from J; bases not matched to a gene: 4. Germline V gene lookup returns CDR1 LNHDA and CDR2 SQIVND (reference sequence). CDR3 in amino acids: CASSVRLAENIQYF. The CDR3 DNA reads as TGTGCCAGTAGTGTGCGACTAGCGGAAAACATTCAGTACTTC.

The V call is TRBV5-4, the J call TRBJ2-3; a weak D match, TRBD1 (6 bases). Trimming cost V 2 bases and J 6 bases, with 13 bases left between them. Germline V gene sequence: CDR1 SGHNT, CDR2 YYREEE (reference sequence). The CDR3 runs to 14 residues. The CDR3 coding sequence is TGTGCCAGCAGCTTCGGTCAGGGGTTCGATACGCAGTATTTT. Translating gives CASSFGQGFDTQYF.

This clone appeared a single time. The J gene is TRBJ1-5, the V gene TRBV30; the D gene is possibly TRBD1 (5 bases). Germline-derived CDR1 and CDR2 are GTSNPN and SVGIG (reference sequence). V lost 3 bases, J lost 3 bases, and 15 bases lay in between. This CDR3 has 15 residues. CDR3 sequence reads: CAWRNPDRVNQPQHF. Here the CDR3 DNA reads TGTGCCTGGAGGAATCCTGACAGAGTCAATCAGCCCCAGCATTTT.

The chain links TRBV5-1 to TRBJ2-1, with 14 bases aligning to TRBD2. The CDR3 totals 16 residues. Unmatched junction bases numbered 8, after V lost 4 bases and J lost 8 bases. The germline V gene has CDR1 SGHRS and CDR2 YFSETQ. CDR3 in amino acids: CASSKGLAGVRYEQFF. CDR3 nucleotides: TGCGCCAGCAGCAAGGGACTAGCGGGAGTTCGGTATGAGCAGTTCTTC.

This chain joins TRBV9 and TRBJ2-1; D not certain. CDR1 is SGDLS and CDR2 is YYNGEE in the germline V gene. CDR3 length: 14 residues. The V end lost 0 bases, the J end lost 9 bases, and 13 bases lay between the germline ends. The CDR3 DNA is TGTGCCAGCAGCGTAGTAGGCCGAATAGGTGAGCAGTTCTTC. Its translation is CASSVVGRIGEQFF.

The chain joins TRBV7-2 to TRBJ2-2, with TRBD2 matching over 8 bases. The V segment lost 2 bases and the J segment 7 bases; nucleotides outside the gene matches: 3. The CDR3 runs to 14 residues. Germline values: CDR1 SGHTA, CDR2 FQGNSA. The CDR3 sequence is CASSLTTSGGELFF. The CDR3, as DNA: TGTGCCAGCAGCTTAACTACTAGCGGCGGGGAGCTGTTTTTT.

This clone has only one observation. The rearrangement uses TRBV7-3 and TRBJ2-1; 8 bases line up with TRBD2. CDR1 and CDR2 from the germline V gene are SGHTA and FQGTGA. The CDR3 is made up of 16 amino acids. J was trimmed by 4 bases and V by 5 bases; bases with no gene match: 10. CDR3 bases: TGTGCCAGCAGCAGAAGCCCAACTAGCGGATACAATGAGCAGTTCTTC. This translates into CASSRSPTSGYNEQFF. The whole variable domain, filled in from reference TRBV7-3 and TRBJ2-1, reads GAGVSQTPSNKVTEKGKYVELRCDPISGHTALYWYRQSLGQGPEFLIYFQGTGAADDSGLPNDRFFAVRPEGSVSTLKIQRTERGDSAVYLCASSRSPTSGYNEQFFGPGTRLTVL.

This chain's CDR3 is CASSLDLRGSAYNEQFF. As DNA, the CDR3 is TGTGCCAGCAGCTTAGATCTACGGGGGTCAGCCTACAATGAGCAGTTCTTC. The chain joins TRBV11-2 to TRBJ2-1, with D perhaps TRBD2 (6 bases). The CDR3 length is 17 residues. Germline V gene data show CDR1 as SGHAT and CDR2 as FQNNGV. Trimming pared 0 bases from V and 2 bases from J, leaving 14 bases between.

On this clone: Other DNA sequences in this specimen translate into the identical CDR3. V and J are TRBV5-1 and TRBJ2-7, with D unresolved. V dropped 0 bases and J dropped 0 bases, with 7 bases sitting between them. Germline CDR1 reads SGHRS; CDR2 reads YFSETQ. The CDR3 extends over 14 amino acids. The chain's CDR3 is CASSLVPGSYEQYF. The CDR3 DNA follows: TGCGCCAGCAGCTTGGTACCGGGCTCCTACGAGCAGTACTTC. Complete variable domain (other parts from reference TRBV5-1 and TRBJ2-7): KAGVTQTPRYLIKTRGQQVTLSCSPISGHRSVSWYQQTPGQGLQFLFEYFSETQRNKGNFPGRFSGRQFSNSRSEMNVSTLELGDSALYLCASSLVPGSYEQYFGPGTRLTVT.

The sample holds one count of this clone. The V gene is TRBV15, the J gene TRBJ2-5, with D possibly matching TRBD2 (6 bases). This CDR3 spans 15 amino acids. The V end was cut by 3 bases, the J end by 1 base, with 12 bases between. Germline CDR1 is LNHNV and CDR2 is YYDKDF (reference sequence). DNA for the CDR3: TGTGCCACCAGCAGTGAGCGGGTATCCCAAGAGACCCAGTACTTC. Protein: CATSSERVSQETQYF.

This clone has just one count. CDR3 residues: CASSRDRATSEYF. DNA for the CDR3: TGTGCCAGTAGTCGGGACAGGGCGACTTCGGAGTATTTT. The gene calls are TRBV19 and TRBJ2-3; 9 nucleotides agree with TRBD1. With 5 bases clipped from V and 13 bases from J, the junction kept 10 bases outside the gene matches. From germline, CDR1 is LNHDA and CDR2 SQIVND (reference sequence). The CDR3 is 13 residues long.

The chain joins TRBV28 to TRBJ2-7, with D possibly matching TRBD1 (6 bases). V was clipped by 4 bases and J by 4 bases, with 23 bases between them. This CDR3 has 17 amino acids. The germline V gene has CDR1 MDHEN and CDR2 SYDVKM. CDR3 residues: CASSSHPTGKSLYEQYF. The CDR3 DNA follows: TGTGCCAGCAGTTCCCATCCTACAGGGAAGTCGCTGTACGAGCAGTACTTC.

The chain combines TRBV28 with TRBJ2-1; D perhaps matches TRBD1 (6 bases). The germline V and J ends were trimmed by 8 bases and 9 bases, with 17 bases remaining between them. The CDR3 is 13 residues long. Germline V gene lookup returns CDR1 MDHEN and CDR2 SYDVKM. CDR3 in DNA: TGTGCCAGCGAGGGGTACGGGACAAGTGAGCAGTTCTTC. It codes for CASEGYGTSEQFF. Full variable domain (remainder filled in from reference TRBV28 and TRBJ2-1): DVKVTQSSRYLVKRTGEKVFLECVQDMDHENMFWYRQDPGLGLRLIYFSYDVKMKEKGDIPEGYSVSREKKERFSLILESASTNQTSMYLCASEGYGTSEQFFGPGTRLTVL.

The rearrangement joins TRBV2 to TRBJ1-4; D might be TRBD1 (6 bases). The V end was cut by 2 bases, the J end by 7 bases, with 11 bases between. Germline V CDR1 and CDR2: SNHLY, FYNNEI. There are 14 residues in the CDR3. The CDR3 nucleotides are TGTGCCAGCAGTGAAAGGCAGGGGAGTGAAAAACTGTTTTTT. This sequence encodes CASSERQGSEKLFF.

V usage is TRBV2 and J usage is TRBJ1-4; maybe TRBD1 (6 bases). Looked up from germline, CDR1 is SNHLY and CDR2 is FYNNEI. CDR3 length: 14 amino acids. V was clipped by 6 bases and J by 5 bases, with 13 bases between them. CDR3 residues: CASRRTEPNEKLFF. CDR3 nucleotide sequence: TGTGCCAGCAGACGGACAGAACCGAATGAAAAACTGTTTTTT.